This TCR beta chain is from a study of neoadjuvant nivolumab and ipilimumab in lung cancer. From germline, CDR1 is SSHAT and CDR2 FNYEAQ (reference sequence). The ends were cut back, 5 bases at V and 2 bases at J, with 12 bases in the middle. There are 14 residues in the CDR3. As regards this clone: Its target is unknown.

Findings and limits, study-wide: Only two of four nivolumab-treated tumors gained richness and clonality by surgery. Higher pretherapy blood TCR richness went with higher resected-tumor richness. TCR richness and clonality were higher in tumors than adjacent uninvolved lung. TCR clonality did not significantly correlate with pathologic tumor regression.

Here immunoSEQ multiplex PCR was the method, and the copy in TCRdb shows in-frame clones only, minus some. The sample records about 38,000 clones, 75% to 90% being singletons. Sequencing used peripheral blood, obtained before neoadjuvant nivolumab, alone or with ipilimumab. This sequence was found in an adult with non-small cell lung cancer. The J gene is TRBJ2-5, the V gene TRBV7-7; D is perhaps TRBD1 or TRBD2 (5 bases each). The CDR3 DNA is TGTGCCAGCAGCCCGGGACCGTTACAAGAGACCCAGTACTTC. This translates into CASSPGPLQETQYF.